These 9 T cell receptor beta chains share one sample of origin, sequenced in a study of identical twins. MiXCR was run by TCRdb on the 5' RACE reads, yielding one entry per CDR3 protein. Of around 240,000 distinct CDR3 sequences listed, 5.5% to 7% are singletons. The same sample was also used in a study of yellow fever vaccine responses in identical twins.

Sequenced input: memory (CD45RO+) T cells sorted from blood. The receptor set was obtained from a woman between 18 and 30 years old in good health.

This chain joins TRBV6-2 or TRBV6-3 and TRBJ2-1, with 10 nucleotides matching TRBD2. Losses at the gene ends were 7 bases for V and 7 bases for J; bases not matched to a gene: 7. The CDR3 runs to 14 residues. Germline CDR1 reads MNHEY; CDR2 reads SVGEGT. The CDR3 region has the DNA TGTGCCAGCACCCCCGGGACTAGCGCAAATGAGCAGTTCTTC. Protein: CASTPGTSANEQFF.

Only a few counts were recorded for this clonotype. As DNA, the CDR3 is TGCAGCGTCGCCACAGGGGGTAGCAATCAGCCCCAGCATTTT. This translates into CSVATGGSNQPQHF. J is TRBJ1-5 and V is TRBV29-1; 8 nucleotides match TRBD1. This CDR3 is built from 14 residues. The germline V gene encodes CDR1 SQVTM and CDR2 ANQGSEA. Unmatched junction bases numbered 4, after V lost 6 bases and J lost 0 bases.

The J gene is TRBJ1-4, the V gene TRBV28; 9 positions match TRBD1. V trimming: 6 bases; J trimming: 8 bases; junction bases outside the gene matches: 10. CDR3 size: 15 residues. Germline values: CDR1 MDHEN, CDR2 SYDVKM. This chain's CDR3 is CASRSQGTGNEKLFF. CDR3 nucleotides: TGTGCCAGCAGGTCCCAGGGGACAGGGAACGAAAAACTGTTTTTT.

The chain recombines TRBV2 with TRBJ2-3; D could derive from TRBD1 or TRBD2 (5 bases each). Trimming took off 10 bases at V and 3 bases at J, with 11 bases between the two ends. This CDR3 region has 12 residues. Germline CDR1 is SNHLY and CDR2 is FYNNEI. CDR3 sequence (DNA): TGTGCCACCAGAGGGGAGACAGATACGCAGTATTTT. This encodes CATRGETDTQYF.

In this sample, this clonotype turned up many times. V usage is TRBV7-8 and J usage is TRBJ2-7, with 8 positions matching TRBD2. Losses at the gene ends were 6 bases for V and 0 bases for J; bases not matched to a gene: 1. Per the germline V gene, CDR1 is SGHVS and CDR2 is FQNEAQ. The CDR3 runs to 13 residues. DNA of the CDR3: TGTGCCAGCAGGAGCGGGAGCTCCTACGAGCAGTACTTC. Its translation: CASRSGSSYEQYF.

The J gene is TRBJ2-1, the V gene TRBV2; unclear D gene. This CDR3 region has 14 residues. V gave up 6 bases and J gave up 8 bases, with 17 bases separating them. Germline V gene data show CDR1 as SNHLY and CDR2 as FYNNEI. CDR3 amino acids: CASSFTVVSDEQFF. CDR3 in DNA: TGTGCCAGCAGCTTCACGGTCGTTTCGGATGAGCAGTTCTTC.

This clonotype was counted a few times. In DNA, the CDR3 is TGTGCCAGCAGCGACAGACAGGGCGAGACCCAGTACTTC. As protein: CASSDRQGETQYF. The rearrangement uses TRBV6-1 and TRBJ2-5; 7 bases fit TRBD1. CDR3 length: 13 amino acids. V lost 6 bases to trimming and J lost 5 bases; unmatched junction nucleotides: 6. Germline CDR1 is MNHNS and CDR2 is SASEGT.

This clonotype was recorded at least ten times. The chain uses TRBV12-3 or TRBV12-4 and TRBJ2-2; D not resolved. The CDR3 extends over 15 amino acids. With 3 bases removed from V and 1 base from J, the gap between germline ends came to 9 bases. The CDR3 sequence: CASSFQAGNTGELFF. The CDR3, as DNA: TGTGCCAGCAGTTTCCAGGCAGGGAACACCGGGGAGCTGTTTTTT.

The chain has TRBV12-3 or TRBV12-4 and TRBJ2-1; D perhaps matches TRBD2 (5 bases). The V gene lost 2 bases and the J gene lost 7 bases, with 12 bases spanning the gap. The CDR3 length is 14 residues. CDR3 sequence reads: CASSLRLGGNEQFF. The CDR3, as DNA: TGTGCCAGCAGTTTACGCCTTGGCGGGAATGAGCAGTTCTTC.